This is a list of T cell receptor beta chains from one sample in a study of cytomegalovirus exposure and HLA in healthy donors. Assay used: immunoSEQ multiplex PCR; TCRdb lists only in-frame clones, some missing. The profile shows nearly 200,000 clones, roughly three quarters of them singletons. The sample comprised PBMCs. All receptors come from a male donor in good health and CMV-seropositive. The CDR3 runs from the conserved cysteine through the conserved F or W. The order of the fields is CDR3 protein, CDR3 DNA, J gene, D gene, V gene, clone size. A D gene is named only where the DNA matches it firmly. Part of the rows lack a size; the others show once, few, many or a class for expanded clones.

cdr3_aa: CASSLDLRDTEAFF
cdr3_nt: TGTGCCAGCAGCTTAGACTTGCGGGACACTGAAGCTTTCTTT
j_call: TRBJ1-1
d_call: .
v_call: TRBV7-6
clone_size: .

cdr3_aa: CASSRDRGMAGELFF
cdr3_nt: TGTGCCAGCAGCCGGGACAGGGGAATGGCCGGGGAGCTGTTTTTT
j_call: TRBJ2-2
d_call: TRBD1
v_call: TRBV7-3
clone_size: .

cdr3_aa: CASSLPLSGANVLTF
cdr3_nt: TGTGCCAGCAGCTTACCGTTATCTGGGGCCAACGTCCTGACTTTC
j_call: TRBJ2-6
d_call: .
v_call: TRBV7-9
clone_size: few

cdr3_aa: CASSSGPLREQYF
cdr3_nt: TGTGCCAGCAGCTCCGGTCCCTTACGTGAGCAGTACTTC
j_call: TRBJ2-5
d_call: .
v_call: TRBV7-2
clone_size: .

cdr3_aa: CASSSGTTYNEQFF
cdr3_nt: TGTGCCAGCAGCTCCGGGACAACGTACAATGAGCAGTTCTTC
j_call: TRBJ2-1
d_call: .
v_call: TRBV7-6
clone_size: .

cdr3_aa: CASSPRQGRAFF
cdr3_nt: TGTGCCAGCAGCCCACGACAGGGAAGAGCTTTCTTT
j_call: TRBJ1-1
d_call: .
v_call: TRBV21-1
clone_size: .

cdr3_aa: CASSDVGGRHTGELFF
cdr3_nt: TGTGCCAGCAGTGACGTGGGGGGTAGGCACACCGGGGAGCTGTTTTTT
j_call: TRBJ2-2
d_call: .
v_call: TRBV27
clone_size: .

cdr3_aa: CASSPDYTRLPGELFF
cdr3_nt: TGTGCCAGCAGCCCCGACTATACGCGACTTCCCGGGGAGCTGTTTTTT
j_call: TRBJ2-2
d_call: .
v_call: TRBV5-4
clone_size: .

cdr3_aa: CASSLNRGLTTDTQYF
cdr3_nt: TGTGCCAGCAGCTTAAACAGGGGCCTCACTACAGATACGCAGTATTTT
j_call: TRBJ2-3
d_call: TRBD1
v_call: TRBV5-4
clone_size: .

cdr3_aa: CASSLDSQGAFYGYTF
cdr3_nt: TGTGCCAGCAGCTTGGACTCGCAGGGGGCTTTCTATGGCTACACCTTC
j_call: TRBJ1-2
d_call: TRBD1
v_call: TRBV5-6
clone_size: .

cdr3_aa: CASSVTSGRETDTQYF
cdr3_nt: TGTGCCAGCAGCGTGACTAGCGGGAGGGAGACAGATACGCAGTATTTT
j_call: TRBJ2-3
d_call: TRBD2
v_call: TRBV9
clone_size: .

cdr3_aa: CASSLIAGGNGYTF
cdr3_nt: TGCGCCAGCAGCTTGATCGCGGGGGGTAATGGCTACACCTTC
j_call: TRBJ1-2
d_call: .
v_call: TRBV5-1
clone_size: few

cdr3_aa: CASSVDTVMNTEAFF
cdr3_nt: TGTGCCAGCAGCGTAGATACAGTTATGAACACTGAAGCTTTCTTT
j_call: TRBJ1-1
d_call: .
v_call: TRBV9
clone_size: .

cdr3_aa: CASLPGQGLSGANVLTF
cdr3_nt: TGTGCCAGCTTACCGGGACAGGGTCTCTCTGGGGCCAACGTCCTGACTTTC
j_call: TRBJ2-6
d_call: TRBD1
v_call: TRBV5-4
clone_size: .

cdr3_aa: CSVRESTDTQYF
cdr3_nt: TGCAGCGTTCGAGAGAGCACAGATACGCAGTATTTT
j_call: TRBJ2-3
d_call: .
v_call: TRBV29-1
clone_size: .

cdr3_aa: CASSVRGEGTGELFF
cdr3_nt: TGTGCCAGCAGCGTACGCGGTGAGGGCACCGGGGAGCTGTTTTTT
j_call: TRBJ2-2
d_call: .
v_call: TRBV9
clone_size: .

cdr3_aa: CASSSSGTGAYNEQFF
cdr3_nt: TGTGCCAGCAGCTCCTCCGGGACAGGCGCCTACAATGAGCAGTTCTTC
j_call: TRBJ2-1
d_call: TRBD1
v_call: TRBV7-2
clone_size: .

cdr3_aa: CASSPSGQGMTEAFF
cdr3_nt: TGTGCCAGCTCACCATCGGGACAGGGAATGACTGAAGCTTTCTTT
j_call: TRBJ1-1
d_call: TRBD1
v_call: TRBV18
clone_size: .

cdr3_aa: CASSPPSELNTGELFF
cdr3_nt: TGTGCCAGCTCACCACCGAGCGAGCTTAACACCGGGGAGCTGTTTTTT
j_call: TRBJ2-2
d_call: .
v_call: TRBV18
clone_size: .

cdr3_aa: CSVEDSLSYEQYF
cdr3_nt: TGCAGCGTTGAAGACAGTCTCTCCTACGAGCAGTACTTC
j_call: TRBJ2-7
d_call: .
v_call: TRBV29-1
clone_size: .

cdr3_aa: CASSFPGAGANVLTF
cdr3_nt: TGCGCCAGCAGCTTTCCGGGAGCTGGGGCCAACGTCCTGACTTTC
j_call: TRBJ2-6
d_call: .
v_call: TRBV5-1
clone_size: .

cdr3_aa: CASSVRNSPEAFF
cdr3_nt: TGTGCCAGTAGCGTCCGGAACAGCCCTGAAGCTTTCTTT
j_call: TRBJ1-1
d_call: .
v_call: TRBV19
clone_size: .

cdr3_aa: CASSQDYRTPSYEQYF
cdr3_nt: TGTGCCAGCAGCCAAGATTACAGGACGCCCTCCTACGAGCAGTACTTC
j_call: TRBJ2-7
d_call: .
v_call: TRBV4-2
clone_size: few

cdr3_aa: CASSVNRLTDTQYF
cdr3_nt: TGTGCCAGCAGCGTAAACAGGCTCACAGATACGCAGTATTTT
j_call: TRBJ2-3
d_call: .
v_call: TRBV9
clone_size: .

cdr3_aa: CASSVDLSGGAYGYTF
cdr3_nt: TGTGCCAGCAGCGTCGACCTCTCAGGGGGCGCCTATGGCTACACCTTC
j_call: TRBJ1-2
d_call: TRBD1
v_call: TRBV9
clone_size: .

cdr3_aa: CASSPDSNYGYTF
cdr3_nt: TGTGCCAGCAGCCCGGACAGTAACTATGGCTACACCTTC
j_call: TRBJ1-2
d_call: .
v_call: TRBV7-2
clone_size: once

cdr3_aa: CASSHTAATNEKLFF
cdr3_nt: TGCGCCAGCAGCCATACAGCCGCAACTAATGAAAAACTGTTTTTT
j_call: TRBJ1-4
d_call: .
v_call: TRBV4-3
clone_size: .

cdr3_aa: CAISEGQERGQPQHF
cdr3_nt: TGTGCCATCAGTGAAGGCCAGGAAAGGGGACAGCCCCAGCATTTT
j_call: TRBJ1-5
d_call: .
v_call: TRBV10-3
clone_size: .

cdr3_aa: CASSYRDSLPYNEQFF
cdr3_nt: TGTGCCAGCAGCTACCGGGACAGCCTCCCCTACAATGAGCAGTTCTTC
j_call: TRBJ2-1
d_call: TRBD1
v_call: TRBV7-2
clone_size: .

cdr3_aa: CASSPGLNYEQYF
cdr3_nt: TGTGCCAGCAGCCCCGGACTAAACTACGAGCAGTACTTC
j_call: TRBJ2-7
d_call: .
v_call: TRBV7-6
clone_size: .

cdr3_aa: CASSPAPDSAQYF
cdr3_nt: TGTGCCAGCAGCCCCGCACCCGATTCGGCCCAGTACTTC
j_call: TRBJ2-5
d_call: .
v_call: TRBV6-6
clone_size: .

cdr3_aa: CASSLVGTGAEQYF
cdr3_nt: TGTGCCAGCAGCTTAGTCGGGACAGGGGCCGAGCAGTACTTC
j_call: TRBJ2-7
d_call: TRBD1
v_call: TRBV7-9
clone_size: .

cdr3_aa: CASSQEGRGGYEQYF
cdr3_nt: TGCGCCAGCAGCCAAGAAGGAAGGGGAGGCTACGAGCAGTACTTC
j_call: TRBJ2-7
d_call: .
v_call: TRBV4-3
clone_size: once

cdr3_aa: CASSQTGLGLGVYEQYF
cdr3_nt: TGCGCCAGCAGCCAAACAGGGTTGGGTTTGGGTGTCTACGAGCAGTACTTC
j_call: TRBJ2-7
d_call: .
v_call: TRBV4-3
clone_size: .

cdr3_aa: CASSQVPKGVGGYTF
cdr3_nt: TGCGCCAGCAGCCAAGTCCCAAAGGGGGTGGGAGGCTACACCTTC
j_call: TRBJ1-2
d_call: .
v_call: TRBV4-3
clone_size: few

cdr3_aa: CAWCKSEETEAFF
cdr3_nt: TGTGCCTGGTGTAAATCGGAGGAAACTGAAGCTTTCTTT
j_call: TRBJ1-1
d_call: .
v_call: TRBV30
clone_size: .

cdr3_aa: CASSLSGTPQIQDF
cdr3_nt: TGTGCCAGCAGTTTAAGCGGGACGCCCCAGATACAGGACTTC
j_call: TRBJ2-7
d_call: TRBD2
v_call: TRBV28
clone_size: .

cdr3_aa: CASSETGQTKNIQYF
cdr3_nt: TGTGCCAGCAGTGAAACCGGACAGACCAAAAACATTCAGTACTTC
j_call: TRBJ2-4
d_call: .
v_call: TRBV6-1
clone_size: .

cdr3_aa: CASSPDRYSNEQFF
cdr3_nt: TGTGCCAGCAGTCCGGACAGGTATTCCAATGAGCAGTTCTTC
j_call: TRBJ2-1
d_call: TRBD1
v_call: TRBV5-4
clone_size: .

cdr3_aa: CASSQLGVAGVMGSTDTQYF
cdr3_nt: TGTGCCAGCAGCCAATTGGGGGTAGCGGGGGTCATGGGGAGCACAGATACGCAGTATTTT
j_call: TRBJ2-3
d_call: TRBD2
v_call: TRBV9
clone_size: .

cdr3_aa: CASSSPGGRETQYF
cdr3_nt: TGTGCCAGCAGTTCTCCGGGGGGGCGGGAGACCCAGTACTTC
j_call: TRBJ2-5
d_call: TRBD2
v_call: TRBV7-2
clone_size: .

cdr3_aa: CASSPGDRAYQETQYF
cdr3_nt: TGTGCCAGCAGCCCAGGGGACAGGGCCTACCAAGAGACCCAGTACTTC
j_call: TRBJ2-5
d_call: TRBD1
v_call: TRBV7-9
clone_size: .

cdr3_aa: CASSHPENVRDRYSNQPQHF
cdr3_nt: TGCGCCAGCAGTCATCCTGAAAATGTCCGGGACAGATATAGCAATCAGCCCCAGCATTTT
j_call: TRBJ1-5
d_call: TRBD1
v_call: TRBV23-1
clone_size: once

cdr3_aa: CASSPLAGYNEQFF
cdr3_nt: TGTGCCAGCAGCCCTCTAGCGGGTTACAATGAGCAGTTCTTC
j_call: TRBJ2-1
d_call: TRBD2
v_call: TRBV7-3
clone_size: few

cdr3_aa: CASSSLQGIAKNIQYF
cdr3_nt: TGTGCCAGCAGTTCACTACAGGGTATAGCCAAAAACATTCAGTACTTC
j_call: TRBJ2-4
d_call: .
v_call: TRBV27
clone_size: few

cdr3_aa: CASSLRYSSGNTIYF
cdr3_nt: TGCGCCAGCAGCTTACGATACAGCTCTGGAAACACCATATATTTT
j_call: TRBJ1-3
d_call: .
v_call: TRBV5-1
clone_size: .

cdr3_aa: CASSGSGYGYTF
cdr3_nt: TGTGCCAGCAGCGGCAGTGGCTATGGCTACACCTTC
j_call: TRBJ1-2
d_call: .
v_call: TRBV7-2
clone_size: once

cdr3_aa: CASSGEREGIYEQYF
cdr3_nt: TGTGCCAGCAGTGGCGAGCGGGAGGGGATCTACGAGCAGTACTTC
j_call: TRBJ2-7
d_call: TRBD2
v_call: TRBV6-5
clone_size: .

cdr3_aa: CATTGIGQNTEAFF
cdr3_nt: TGTGCCACGACAGGAATAGGCCAGAACACTGAAGCTTTCTTT
j_call: TRBJ1-1
d_call: .
v_call: TRBV10-3
clone_size: .

cdr3_aa: CASSSAVATDTQYF
cdr3_nt: TGCGCCAGCAGCTCGGCGGTCGCCACAGATACGCAGTATTTT
j_call: TRBJ2-3
d_call: .
v_call: TRBV5-1
clone_size: few

cdr3_aa: CASSLIVNRGGFYSNQPQHF
cdr3_nt: TGTGCCAGCAGCTTAATTGTCAACAGGGGGGGCTTTTATAGCAATCAGCCCCAGCATTTT
j_call: TRBJ1-5
d_call: TRBD1
v_call: TRBV7-8
clone_size: .

cdr3_aa: CASSFLSGVSSYEQYF
cdr3_nt: TGTGCCAGCAGCTTCTTGTCGGGGGTTAGCTCCTACGAGCAGTACTTC
j_call: TRBJ2-7
d_call: .
v_call: TRBV7-9
clone_size: .

cdr3_aa: CASRYPGGGEQYF
cdr3_nt: TGTGCCAGCAGATATCCGGGGGGAGGCGAGCAGTACTTC
j_call: TRBJ2-7
d_call: TRBD2
v_call: TRBV6-1
clone_size: .

cdr3_aa: CSVELQAARDTASTDTQYF
cdr3_nt: TGCAGCGTTGAGTTACAAGCAGCCCGGGACACCGCCTCCACAGATACGCAGTATTTT
j_call: TRBJ2-3
d_call: .
v_call: TRBV29-1
clone_size: .